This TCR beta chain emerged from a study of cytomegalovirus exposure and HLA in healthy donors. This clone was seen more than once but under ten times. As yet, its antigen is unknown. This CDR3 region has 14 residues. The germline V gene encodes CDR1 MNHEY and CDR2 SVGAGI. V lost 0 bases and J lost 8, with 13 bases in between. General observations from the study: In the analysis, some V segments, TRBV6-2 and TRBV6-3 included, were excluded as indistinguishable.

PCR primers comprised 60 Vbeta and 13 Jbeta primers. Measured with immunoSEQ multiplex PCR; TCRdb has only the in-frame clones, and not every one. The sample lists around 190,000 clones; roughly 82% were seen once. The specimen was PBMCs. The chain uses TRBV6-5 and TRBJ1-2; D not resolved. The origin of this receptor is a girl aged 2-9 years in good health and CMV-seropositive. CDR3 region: CASSYSKAGLGYTF. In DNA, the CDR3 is TGTGCCAGCAGTTACTCGAAAGCGGGGTTGGGCTACACCTTC.